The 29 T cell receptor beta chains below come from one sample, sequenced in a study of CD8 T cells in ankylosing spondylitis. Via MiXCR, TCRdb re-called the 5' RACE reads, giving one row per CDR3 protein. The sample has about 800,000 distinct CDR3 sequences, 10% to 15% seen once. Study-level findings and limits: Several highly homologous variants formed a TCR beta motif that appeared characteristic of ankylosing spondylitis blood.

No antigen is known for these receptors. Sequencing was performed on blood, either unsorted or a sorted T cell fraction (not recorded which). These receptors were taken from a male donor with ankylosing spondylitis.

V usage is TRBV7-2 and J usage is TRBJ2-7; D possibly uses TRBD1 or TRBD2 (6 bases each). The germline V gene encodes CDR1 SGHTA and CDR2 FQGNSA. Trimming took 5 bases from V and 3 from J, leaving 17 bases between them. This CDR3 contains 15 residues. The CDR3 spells CASSPGAQAIYEQYF. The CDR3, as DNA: TGTGCCAGCAGCCCGGGGGCCCAGGCAATCTACGAGCAGTACTTC.

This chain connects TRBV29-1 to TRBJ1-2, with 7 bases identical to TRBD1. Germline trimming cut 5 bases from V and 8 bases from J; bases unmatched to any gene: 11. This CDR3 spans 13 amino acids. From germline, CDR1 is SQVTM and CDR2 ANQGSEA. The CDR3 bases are TGCAGCGTTCCCCTGGGGACAGAAAGGGGCTACACCTTC. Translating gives CSVPLGTERGYTF.

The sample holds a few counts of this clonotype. CDR3 sequence: CASSGREGLNYGYTF. In DNA form, the CDR3 reads TGTGCCAGCAGTGGCCGTGAAGGGCTAAACTATGGCTACACCTTC. The chain couples TRBV6-1 to TRBJ1-2; no reliable D call. CDR1 and CDR2 (germline): MNHNS, SASEGT. V was cut by 4 bases and J by 2 bases, with 14 bases left in between. CDR3 size: 15 residues.

In DNA, the CDR3 is TGTGCCAGCAGCTTAGTTGAGGGTCACCATGGCTACACCTTC. As protein: CASSLVEGHHGYTF. This chain joins TRBV7-2 and TRBJ1-2; no firm D call. Per germline, CDR1 SGHTA and CDR2 FQGNSA. CDR3 length equals 14 residues. V dropped 1 base and J dropped 6 bases, with 12 bases sitting between them.

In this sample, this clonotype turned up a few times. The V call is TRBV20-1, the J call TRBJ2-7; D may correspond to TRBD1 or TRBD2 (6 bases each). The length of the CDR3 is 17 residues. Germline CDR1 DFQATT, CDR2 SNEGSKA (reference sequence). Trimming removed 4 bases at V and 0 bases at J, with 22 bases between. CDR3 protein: CSAISPPGGNISYEQYF. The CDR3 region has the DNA TGCAGTGCTATCTCCCCGCCCGGGGGCAACATCTCCTACGAGCAGTACTTC.

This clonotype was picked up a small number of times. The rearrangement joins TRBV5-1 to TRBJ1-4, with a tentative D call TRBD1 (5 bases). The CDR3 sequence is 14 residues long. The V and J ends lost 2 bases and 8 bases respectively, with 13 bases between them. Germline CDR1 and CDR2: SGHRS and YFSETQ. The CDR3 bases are TGCGCCAGCAGCTTTTCCGGGACGGCCGAAAAACTGTTTTTT. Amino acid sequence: CASSFSGTAEKLFF.

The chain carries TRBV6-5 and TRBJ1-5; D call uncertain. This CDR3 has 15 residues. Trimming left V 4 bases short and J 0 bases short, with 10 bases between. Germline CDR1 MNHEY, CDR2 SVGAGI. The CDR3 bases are TGTGCCAGCAGTTCTTCCGGTCGTAGCAATCAGCCCCAGCATTTT. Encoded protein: CASSSSGRSNQPQHF.

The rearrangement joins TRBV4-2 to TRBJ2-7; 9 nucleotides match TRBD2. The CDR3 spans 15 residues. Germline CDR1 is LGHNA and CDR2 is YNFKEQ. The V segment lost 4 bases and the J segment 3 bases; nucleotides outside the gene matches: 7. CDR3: CASSLGLALDYEQYF. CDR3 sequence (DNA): TGTGCCAGCAGCCTCGGACTAGCGCTGGACTACGAGCAGTACTTC.

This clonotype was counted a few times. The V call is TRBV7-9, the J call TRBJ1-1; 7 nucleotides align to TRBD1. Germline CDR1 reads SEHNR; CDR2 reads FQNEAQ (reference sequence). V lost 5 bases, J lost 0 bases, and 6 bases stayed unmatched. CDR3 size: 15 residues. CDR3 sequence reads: CASSRTGPMNTEAFF. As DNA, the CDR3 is TGTGCCAGCAGCCGGACAGGCCCCATGAACACTGAAGCTTTCTTT.

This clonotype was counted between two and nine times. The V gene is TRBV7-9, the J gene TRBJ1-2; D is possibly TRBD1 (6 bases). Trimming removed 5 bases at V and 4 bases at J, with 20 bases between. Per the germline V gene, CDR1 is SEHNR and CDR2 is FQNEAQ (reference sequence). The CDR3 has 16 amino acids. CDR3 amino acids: CASSPQGVAVVYGYTF. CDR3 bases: TGTGCCAGCAGCCCACAGGGCGTGGCAGTGGTCTATGGCTACACCTTC. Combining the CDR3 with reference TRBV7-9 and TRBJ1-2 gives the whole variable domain DTGVSQNPRHKITKRGQNVTFRCDPISEHNRLYWYRQTLGQGPEFLTYFQNEAQLEKSRLLSDRFSAERPKGSFSTLEIQRTEQGDSAMYLCASSPQGVAVVYGYTFGSGTRLTVV.

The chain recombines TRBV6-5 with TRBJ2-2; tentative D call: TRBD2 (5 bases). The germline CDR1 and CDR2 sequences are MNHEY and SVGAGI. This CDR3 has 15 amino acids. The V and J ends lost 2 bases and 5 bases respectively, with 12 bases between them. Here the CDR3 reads CASSYRGGATGELFF. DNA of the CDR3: TGTGCCAGCAGTTACCGAGGAGGAGCGACCGGGGAGCTGTTTTTT.

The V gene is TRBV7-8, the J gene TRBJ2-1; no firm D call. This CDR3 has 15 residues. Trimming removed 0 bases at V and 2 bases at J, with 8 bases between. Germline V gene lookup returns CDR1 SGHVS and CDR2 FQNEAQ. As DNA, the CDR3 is TGTGCCAGCAGCTTAGCCGGCTCAGCCTACAATGAGCAGTTCTTC. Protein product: CASSLAGSAYNEQFF.

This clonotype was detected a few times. This chain's CDR3 is CASSDSGQTVETQYF. The CDR3 DNA sequence: TGTGCCAGCAGTGACTCGGGACAGACGGTAGAGACCCAGTACTTC. The chain has TRBV2 and TRBJ2-5; TRBD1 aligns across 7 bases. Germline assignment: CDR1 SNHLY and CDR2 FYNNEI. The V and J ends lost 3 bases and 4 bases, in that order; junction bases with no gene match: 8. The CDR3 is 15 residues long.

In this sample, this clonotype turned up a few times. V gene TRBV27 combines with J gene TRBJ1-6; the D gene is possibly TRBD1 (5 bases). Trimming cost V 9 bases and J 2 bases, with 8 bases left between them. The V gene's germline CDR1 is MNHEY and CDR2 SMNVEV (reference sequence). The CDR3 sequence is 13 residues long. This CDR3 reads CARRGTYNSPLHF. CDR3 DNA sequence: TGTGCCAGGAGGGGAACCTATAATTCACCCCTCCACTTT.

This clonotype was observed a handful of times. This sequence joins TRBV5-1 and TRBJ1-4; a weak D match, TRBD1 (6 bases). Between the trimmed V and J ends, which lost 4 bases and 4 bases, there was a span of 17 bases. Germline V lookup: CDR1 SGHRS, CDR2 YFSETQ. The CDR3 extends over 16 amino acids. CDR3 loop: CASSAGGTGSNEKLFF. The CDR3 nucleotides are TGCGCCAGCAGCGCGGGGGGTACAGGGAGTAATGAAAAACTGTTTTTT.

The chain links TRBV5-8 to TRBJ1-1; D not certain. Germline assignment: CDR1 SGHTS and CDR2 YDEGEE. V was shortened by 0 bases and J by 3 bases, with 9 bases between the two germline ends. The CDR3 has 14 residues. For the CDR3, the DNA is TGTGCCAGCAGCTTGGGACACCGCGACACTGAAGCTTTCTTT. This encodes CASSLGHRDTEAFF.

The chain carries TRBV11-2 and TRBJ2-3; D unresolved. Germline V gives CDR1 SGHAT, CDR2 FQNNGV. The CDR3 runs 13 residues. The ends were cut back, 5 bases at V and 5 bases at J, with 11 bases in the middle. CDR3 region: CASSTRWGDTQYF. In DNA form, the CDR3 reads TGTGCCAGCAGCACTCGATGGGGAGATACGCAGTATTTT.

The CDR3 DNA sequence: TGCGCCAGCAGCTTCGGACAGGGATTAGATACGCAGTATTTT. Encoded protein: CASSFGQGLDTQYF. This rearrangement joins TRBV5-1 to TRBJ2-3, with TRBD1 matching 8 bases. CDR1 and CDR2 from the germline V gene are SGHRS and YFSETQ. V dropped 2 bases and J dropped 5; count of bases not matched to a gene: 4. The CDR3 totals 14 residues.

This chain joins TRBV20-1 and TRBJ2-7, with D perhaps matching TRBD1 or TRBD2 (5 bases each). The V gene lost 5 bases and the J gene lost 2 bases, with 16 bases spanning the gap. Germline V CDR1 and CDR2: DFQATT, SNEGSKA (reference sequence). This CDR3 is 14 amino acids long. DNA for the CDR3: TGCAGTGCTTCCGGGACGGTGAGCCCCTACGAGCAGTACTTC. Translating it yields CSASGTVSPYEQYF.

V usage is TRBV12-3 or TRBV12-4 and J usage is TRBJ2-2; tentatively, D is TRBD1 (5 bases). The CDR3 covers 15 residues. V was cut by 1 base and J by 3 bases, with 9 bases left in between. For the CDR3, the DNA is TGTGCCAGCAGTTTAGATCAAGGGGACACCGGGGAGCTGTTTTTT. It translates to CASSLDQGDTGELFF.

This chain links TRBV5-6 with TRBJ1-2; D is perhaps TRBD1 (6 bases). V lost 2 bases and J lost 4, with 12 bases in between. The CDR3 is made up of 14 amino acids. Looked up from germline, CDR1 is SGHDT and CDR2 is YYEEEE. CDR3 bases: TGTGCCAGCAGCTTATTCGACAGGTTCTATGGCTACACCTTC. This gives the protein CASSLFDRFYGYTF.

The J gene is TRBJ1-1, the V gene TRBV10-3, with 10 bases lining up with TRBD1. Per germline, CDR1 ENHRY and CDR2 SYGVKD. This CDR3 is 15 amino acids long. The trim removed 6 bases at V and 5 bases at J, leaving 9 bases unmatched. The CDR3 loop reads CAISGSDRGRTEAFF. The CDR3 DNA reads TGTGCCATCAGCGGAAGCGACAGGGGGCGAACTGAAGCTTTCTTT.

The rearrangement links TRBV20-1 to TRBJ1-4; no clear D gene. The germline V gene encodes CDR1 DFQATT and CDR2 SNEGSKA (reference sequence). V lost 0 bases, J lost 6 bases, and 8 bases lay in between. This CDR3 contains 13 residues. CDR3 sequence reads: CSAREDPHEKLFF. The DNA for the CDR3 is TGCAGTGCTAGAGAGGATCCCCATGAAAAACTGTTTTTT.

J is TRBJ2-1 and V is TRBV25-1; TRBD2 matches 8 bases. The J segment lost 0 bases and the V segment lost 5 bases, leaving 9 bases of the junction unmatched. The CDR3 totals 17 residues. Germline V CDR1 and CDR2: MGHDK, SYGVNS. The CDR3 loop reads CASSTRQRESSYNEQFF. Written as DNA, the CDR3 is TGTGCCAGCAGTACCCGACAGCGGGAGAGCTCCTACAATGAGCAGTTCTTC.

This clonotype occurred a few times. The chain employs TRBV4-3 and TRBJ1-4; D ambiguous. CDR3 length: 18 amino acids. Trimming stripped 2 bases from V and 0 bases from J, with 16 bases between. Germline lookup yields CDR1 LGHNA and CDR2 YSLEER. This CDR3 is CASSQSPLWESTNEKLFF. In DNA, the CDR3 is TGCGCCAGCAGCCAAAGCCCGTTATGGGAGTCAACTAATGAAAAACTGTTTTTT.

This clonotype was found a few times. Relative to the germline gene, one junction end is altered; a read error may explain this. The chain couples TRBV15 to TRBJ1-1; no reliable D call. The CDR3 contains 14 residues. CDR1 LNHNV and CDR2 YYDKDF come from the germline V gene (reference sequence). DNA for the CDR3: TGTGCCACCAGCGGAGAGGTTTTGGGCACTGAAGCTTTCTTT. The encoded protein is CATSGEVLGTEAFF.

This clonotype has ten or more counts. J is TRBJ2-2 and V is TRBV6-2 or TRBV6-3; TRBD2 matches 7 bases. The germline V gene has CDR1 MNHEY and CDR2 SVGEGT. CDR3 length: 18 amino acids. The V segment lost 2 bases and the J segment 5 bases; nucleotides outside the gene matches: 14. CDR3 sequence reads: CASSYPGRRGERTGELFF. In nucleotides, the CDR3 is TGTGCCAGCAGTTACCCGGGTAGACGGGGGGAACGAACCGGGGAGCTGTTTTTT.

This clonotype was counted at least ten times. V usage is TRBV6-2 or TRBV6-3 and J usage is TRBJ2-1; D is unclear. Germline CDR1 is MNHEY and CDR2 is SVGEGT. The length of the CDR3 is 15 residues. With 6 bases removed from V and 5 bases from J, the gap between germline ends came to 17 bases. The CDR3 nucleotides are TGTGCCAGCAGCCGCAGACCCCGCCAGGACAATGAGCAGTTCTTC. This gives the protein CASSRRPRQDNEQFF.

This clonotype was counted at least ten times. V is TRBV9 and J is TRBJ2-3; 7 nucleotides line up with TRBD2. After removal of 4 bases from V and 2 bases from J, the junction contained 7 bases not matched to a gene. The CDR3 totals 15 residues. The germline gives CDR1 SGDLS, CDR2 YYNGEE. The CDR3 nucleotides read TGTGCCAGCAGCTCAACGGGACTACACACAGATACGCAGTATTTT. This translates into CASSSTGLHTDTQYF.